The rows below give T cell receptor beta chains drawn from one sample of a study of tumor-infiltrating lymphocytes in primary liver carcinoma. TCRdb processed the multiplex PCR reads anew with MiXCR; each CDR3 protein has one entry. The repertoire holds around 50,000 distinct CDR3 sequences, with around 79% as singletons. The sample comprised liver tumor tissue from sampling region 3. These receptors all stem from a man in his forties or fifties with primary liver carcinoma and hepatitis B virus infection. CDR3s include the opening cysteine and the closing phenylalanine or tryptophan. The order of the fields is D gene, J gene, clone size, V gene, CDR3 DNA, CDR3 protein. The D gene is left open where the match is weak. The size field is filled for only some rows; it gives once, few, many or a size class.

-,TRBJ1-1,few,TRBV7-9,TGTGCCAGCAGCTCGATCGGACGGCGGAACATTGAAGCTTTCTTT,CASSSIGRRNIEAFF
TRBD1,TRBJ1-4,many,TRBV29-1,TGCAGCGTTGAAGCCCTGGGACAGGGTGATGAAAAACTGTTTTTT,CSVEALGQGDEKLFF
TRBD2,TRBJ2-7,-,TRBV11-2,TGTGACAGCAGCTTAGCGGGATGCTCCTACGAGGAGTACTTC,CDSSLAGCSYEEYF
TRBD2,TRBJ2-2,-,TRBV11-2,TGTGCCAGCAGCGGAGGACTAGCGGAACGGAACACCGGGGGGCTGCTTTTT,CASSGGLAERNTGGLLF
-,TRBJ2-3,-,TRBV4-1,TGCGCCAGCAGTCAAGAGCCTGGCAGCACAGATACGCAGTATTTT,CASSQEPGSTDTQYF
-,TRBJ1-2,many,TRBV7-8,TGTGCCAGCAGCTCACAGGGCAGGGAGAACTATGGCTACACCTTC,CASSSQGRENYGYTF
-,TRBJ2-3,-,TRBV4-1,TGCGCCAGTAGCCAAGAGCCTATCGGCACAGATACGCGGTATTTT,CASSQEPIGTDTRYF
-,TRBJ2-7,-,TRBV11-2,TGTGCCAGCAGTAGGGAGAGCCTTTACGAGCGATACTTC,CASSRESLYERYF
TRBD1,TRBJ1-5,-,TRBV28,TGTGCCAGCATTCCGTCGGGACAGATACAACCCCAGCATTTT,CASIPSGQIQPQHF
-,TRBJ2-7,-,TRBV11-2,TGTTCCGGCAGCTTAACTGACACTGCCTACGGGCAGTACTTC,CSGSLTDTAYGQYF
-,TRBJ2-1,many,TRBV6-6,TGTGCCAGCAGTTACTCGGTCAATGAGCAGTTCTTC,CASSYSVNEQFF
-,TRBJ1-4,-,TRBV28,TGTGCAAGCGGGATAGCAGTTGGAAAACTGTTTTTT,CASGIAVGKLFF
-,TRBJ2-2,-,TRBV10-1,TGCGCCAGCAGTGAGTCATTGCAGTATACCGGGGAGCTGTTTTTT,CASSESLQYTGELFF
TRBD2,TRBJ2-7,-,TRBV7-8,TGTGCCAGCACCTTGGAACTAGCGGGTAACACCTACGAGCAGTACTTC,CASTLELAGNTYEQYF
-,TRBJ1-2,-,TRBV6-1,TGTGCCAGCACCCGATGGGGCAGCCTCTATGGCTACACCTTC,CASTRWGSLYGYTF
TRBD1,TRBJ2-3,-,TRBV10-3,TGTGCCATCACCCCCGGACAGGCTCGCACATATACGCAGTATTTT,CAITPGQARTYTQYF
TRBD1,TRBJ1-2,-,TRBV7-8,TGTGCCAGTAGCTGGCGGACAGGGAACCGCTATGACTACACCTTC,CASSWRTGNRYDYTF
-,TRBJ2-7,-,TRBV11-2,TGTGCCAATAGCCCATCCAGTGCCTACTCCTACGAGCAGTACTTC,CANSPSSAYSYEQYF
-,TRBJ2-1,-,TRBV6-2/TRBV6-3,TGTGCCAGTAGCAACTTCGACTGGGACGATGAGCAGTTCTTC,CASSNFDWDDEQFF
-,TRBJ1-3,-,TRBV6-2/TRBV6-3,TGTGCCAGCACTTACTTCGCCCCGGCTACAGGGCCCCTATATTTC,CASTYFAPATGPLYF
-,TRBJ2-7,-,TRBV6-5,TGTGCCAGCAGTGCTGGACCCGACAGAATATACTTC,CASSAGPDRIYF
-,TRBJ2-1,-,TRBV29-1,TGCAGCGTTGGTAACCTAGTGGGAGTGTACGATGAGCAGTTTTTC,CSVGNLVGVYDEQFF
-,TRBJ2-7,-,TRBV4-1,TGCGCCTACAGCCAAGCCCGACGAGGCTACGAGCAGTACTTC,CAYSQARRGYEQYF
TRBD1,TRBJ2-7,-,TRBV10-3,TGTGCCATCAGTGAGTTCCCCCTCCAGACCGGGACAGGGAACGACGAGCTGTACTTC,CAISEFPLQTGTGNDELYF
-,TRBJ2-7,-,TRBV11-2,TGTGTCAGCACCCTCTTGGAAGCGGCCCACTACGCGCAGTACTTC,CVSTLLEAAHYAQYF
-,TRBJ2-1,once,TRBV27,TGTGCCAACAGTTTGGGGTATAGCGAATACAATGAGCAGTTCTTC,CANSLGYSEYNEQFF
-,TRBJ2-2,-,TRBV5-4,TGTGCCAGGAGCTTGGCCGAACGGGAGAACACCGGGGAGCTGTTTTTT,CARSLAERENTGELFF
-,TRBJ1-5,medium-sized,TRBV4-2,TGTGCCAGCAGCTATAATAATCAGCCCCAGCATTTT,CASSYNNQPQHF
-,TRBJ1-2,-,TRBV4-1,TGCGCCAGCAAACTGGACTACATCTTC,CASKLDYIF
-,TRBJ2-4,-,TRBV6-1,TGTGCCAACAAGGATCCCGGGGAAAACATTCAGTACTTC,CANKDPGENIQYF
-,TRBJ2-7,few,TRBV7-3,TGTGCCAGCAGCTTAAGTCCAGTTTACGAGCAGTACTTC,CASSLSPVYEQYF
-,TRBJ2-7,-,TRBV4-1,TGCGCCAGCAGTCAGGACTACTCCTACGAGCAGTACTTC,CASSQDYSYEQYF
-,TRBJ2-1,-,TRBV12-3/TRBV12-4,TGTGCCAGCAGTCTACCAACCATTGAACAGTTCTTC,CASSLPTIEQFF
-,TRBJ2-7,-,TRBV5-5,TGTGCCAACAGCTTGCGTCCGAGGGGATCCTACGAGCAGTATTTC,CANSLRPRGSYEQYF
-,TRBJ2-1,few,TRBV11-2,TGTGCCAGCAGCTTAAATGGCGCCTATGAGCAGTTCTTT,CASSLNGAYEQFF
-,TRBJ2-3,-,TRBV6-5,TGTGCCAGCAGTCCCACTCGGGGCATAGATACCCAGTATTTT,CASSPTRGIDTQYF
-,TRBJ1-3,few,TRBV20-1,TGCAGTGCTTTTTCCTCTGGAAACACCATATATTTT,CSAFSSGNTIYF